A selection of T cell receptor beta chains follows, all from one sample in a study of CD8+ T cells in alopecia areata. The assay was immunoSEQ multiplex PCR, and TCRdb's table has in-frame clones only and misses some. The sample carries around 20,000 clones, around 67% recorded once. Sequenced material: CD4+ Tregs sorted from blood. The receptors stem from a human donor with alopecia areata. Each CDR3 is given with its conserved first and last residue. D genes are given only for firm matches. Not every row has a clone size; where given, it reads once, few, many or a size class.

abundance	v_gene	d_gene	j_gene	CDR3aa	CDR3nt
few	TRBV28	.	TRBJ2-3	CASSLYEDTQYF	TGTGCCAGCAGTTTATACGAGGATACGCAGTATTTT
.	TRBV2	.	TRBJ1-5	CASSVRREQPQHF	TGTGCCAGCAGTGTAAGGAGGGAACAGCCCCAGCATTTT
few	TRBV7-9	TRBD1	TRBJ2-6	CASSQRTGQGTGANVLTF	TGTGCCAGCAGCCAGCGGACAGGGCAGGGAACTGGGGCCAACGTCCTGACTTTC
.	TRBV6-5	.	TRBJ2-7	CASSYSGHSQQYF	TGTGCCAGCAGTTACTCCGGACACAGCCAGCAGTACTTC
.	TRBV2	TRBD1	TRBJ1-1	CASRPLTGENTEAFF	TGTGCCAGCAGACCATTGACAGGGGAGAACACTGAAGCTTTCTTT
.	TRBV20-1	.	TRBJ2-7	CSASQSYEQYF	TGCAGTGCTTCCCAGAGCTACGAGCAGTACTTC
once	TRBV4-1	.	TRBJ2-5	CASSPHTGSQETQYF	TGCGCCAGCAGCCCCCACACAGGGAGCCAAGAGACCCAGTACTTC
.	TRBV25-1	TRBD2	TRBJ2-5	CASSEFAGVGETQYF	TGTGCCAGCAGTGAATTCGCGGGAGTAGGAGAGACCCAGTACTTC
medium-sized	TRBV14	.	TRBJ2-7	CASSHWDEGSYEQYF	TGTGCCAGCAGCCATTGGGACGAAGGCTCCTACGAGCAGTACTTC
.	TRBV5-1	.	TRBJ2-5	CASSLQAGETQYF	TGCGCCAGCAGCTTGCAGGCGGGGGAGACCCAGTACTTC
few	TRBV14	TRBD2	TRBJ2-1	CASSPTSGGAIMNEQFF	TGTGCCAGCAGCCCTACTAGCGGGGGGGCCATAATGAATGAGCAGTTCTTC
.	TRBV1	.	TRBJ2-7	CTSSPGTSNYEQYF	TGCACCAGCAGCCCCGGGACTAGCAACTACGAGCAGTACTTC
few	TRBV29-1	TRBD2	TRBJ2-1	CSGWTSGYNEQFF	TGCAGCGGGTGGACTAGCGGATACAATGAGCAGTTCTTC
.	TRBV2	TRBD1	TRBJ1-3	CASSGQGGGNAIYF	TGTGCCAGCAGCGGACAGGGGGGCGGAAACGCCATATATTTT
few	TRBV18	.	TRBJ2-1	CASSPPLGERTNEQFF	TGTGCCAGCTCACCACCGCTGGGTGAAAGGACGAATGAGCAGTTCTTC
.	TRBV2	TRBD1	TRBJ2-3	CASGQGRTDTQYF	TGTGCCAGCGGACAGGGGAGAACAGATACGCAGTATTTT
.	TRBV29-1	.	TRBJ2-3	CSVEPSTDTQYF	TGCAGCGTTGAGCCCAGCACAGATACGCAGTATTTT
few	TRBV28	TRBD1	TRBJ2-7	CASSRPGQHYEQYF	TGTGCCAGCAGCCGACCGGGACAGCACTACGAGCAGTACTTC
.	TRBV6-1	TRBD2	TRBJ2-1	CASRGTSNEQFF	TGTGCCAGCAGGGGGACTAGCAACGAGCAGTTCTTC
few	TRBV19	.	TRBJ1-1	CASSTFRTGMNTEAFF	TGTGCCAGTAGTACCTTTCGGACCGGTATGAACACTGAAGCTTTCTTT
few	TRBV4-3	.	TRBJ1-3	CASSPTAGTGNTIYF	TGCGCCAGCAGCCCAACGGCGGGAACTGGAAACACCATATATTTT
.	TRBV13	.	TRBJ2-4	CASSTWGGSLRAKNIQYF	TGTGCCAGCTCGACGTGGGGGGGCTCGCTCAGGGCCAAAAACATTCAGTACTTC
.	TRBV14	.	TRBJ2-1	CASSPPLRGNHNEQFF	TGTGCCAGCAGCCCTCCGCTTCGGGGGAATCACAATGAGCAGTTCTTC
.	TRBV7-9	.	TRBJ1-2	CASRRTDSYGYTF	TGTGCCAGCAGACGGACAGACAGCTATGGCTACACCTTC
.	TRBV18	.	TRBJ2-5	CASSPPDGTETQYF	TGTGCCAGCTCACCACCGGACGGAACGGAGACCCAGTACTTC
medium-sized	TRBV28	TRBD1	TRBJ1-2	CASSSRQGSYGYTF	TGTGCCAGCAGTTCCCGACAGGGAAGCTATGGCTACACCTTC
medium-sized	TRBV14	.	TRBJ1-2	CASSQDSRYGYTF	TGTGCCAGCAGCCAAGACAGCCGCTATGGCTACACCTTC